Following are 13 T cell receptor beta chains from one sample sequenced in a study of regulatory T cells in long-lasting Graves disease. Indicated time point: newly diagnosed GD, antithyroid drugs for less than 3 months. RNA from PBMCs was the source of the TCR library. Libraries of TCR beta came from iRepertoire HTBI primers plus Arm-PCR of CDR3 regions. TCRdb redid the calling of the multiplex PCR reads with MiXCR, one entry per CDR3 protein. Altogether 400,000 to 450,000 distinct CDR3 sequences are present, approximately 15% being singletons, with the ten largest covering around 17%. This same sample was also part of a study on T cells in Graves' hyperthyroidism and ophthalmopathy.

The material was peripheral blood mononuclear cells (PBMCs), obtained at new diagnosis, from a patient treated with antithyroid drugs. These TCRs come from a woman in her 30s with Graves disease.

This clonotype was detected ten times or more. The chain carries TRBV12-3 or TRBV12-4 and TRBJ2-5; 14 bases fit TRBD2. This CDR3 has 19 residues. The V segment lost 2 bases and the J segment 7 bases; nucleotides outside the gene matches: 15. The CDR3 is CASSLHSGTSGRPVGTQYF. CDR3 coding DNA: TGTGCCAGCAGTTTACATTCCGGGACTAGCGGGAGACCGGTCGGGACCCAGTACTTC.

This clonotype has just a few counts. V usage is TRBV5-1 and J usage is TRBJ2-1; 14 positions match TRBD2. Germline CDR1 and CDR2: SGHRS and YFSETQ. There are 19 residues in the CDR3. V dropped 4 bases and J dropped 6; count of bases not matched to a gene: 15. CDR3 sequence reads: CASSQFGGTGTSGSNEQFF. CDR3 in DNA: TGCGCCAGCAGCCAATTCGGCGGGACCGGGACTAGCGGGAGCAATGAGCAGTTCTTC.

On this clonotype: The junction departs from the called germline gene at one end, perhaps through a read error. For the CDR3, the DNA is TGTGCCTGCAGCTTAGGGACAACTTCACCCCTCCACTTT. Its protein product is CACSLGTTSPLHF. The rearrangement joins TRBV7-3 to TRBJ1-6; maybe TRBD1 (6 bases). The CDR3 is 13 residues long. Per germline, CDR1 SGHTA and CDR2 FQGTGA.

The table lists this clonotype with many counts. This chain connects TRBV30 to TRBJ2-1; D possibly corresponds to TRBD2 (6 bases). Germline V gene sequence: CDR1 GTSNPN, CDR2 SVGIG (reference sequence). The length of the CDR3 is 16 residues. Trimming cost V 0 bases and J 6 bases, with 18 bases left between them. CDR3 in amino acids: CAWSVGEASWINEQFF. The CDR3 bases are TGTGCCTGGAGTGTGGGGGAGGCCAGTTGGATCAATGAGCAGTTCTTC.

The CDR3 region has the DNA TGTGCCTGGAGGTTGGTGGGTGGAGGAATCGACTACGAGCAGTACTTC. Protein product: CAWRLVGGGIDYEQYF. The gene calls are TRBV30 and TRBJ2-7; TRBD2 might be the D (5 bases). CDR1 is GTSNPN, CDR2 SVGIG, per germline (reference sequence). V was trimmed by 3 bases and J by 3 bases, leaving 21 bases between them. The CDR3 runs to 16 residues.

This clonotype was counted at least ten times. V usage is TRBV6-1 and J usage is TRBJ1-5; D unresolved. Germline CDR1 is MNHNS and CDR2 is SASEGT. This CDR3 region has 15 residues. Trimming took off 3 bases at V and 3 bases at J, with 12 bases between the two ends. The CDR3, as DNA: TGTGCCAGCAGTGAGTCAGCGAGTATCAATCAGCCCCAGCATTTT. Encoded protein: CASSESASINQPQHF.

The chain couples TRBV15 to TRBJ2-1; D is ambiguous. CDR1 is LNHNV, CDR2 YYDKDF, per germline (reference sequence). The V and J ends lost 0 bases and 16 bases respectively, with 10 bases between them. This CDR3 is built from 11 residues. The CDR3 loop reads CATSRDGQDFF. The CDR3 region has the DNA TGTGCCACCAGCAGAGATGGGCAGGATTTCTTC.

The chain uses TRBV15 and TRBJ2-3; the match to TRBD2 covers 10 bases. The CDR3 runs 18 residues. J lost 2 bases, V lost 0 bases, and 8 bases had no gene match. Germline CDR1 reads LNHNV; CDR2 reads YYDKDF (reference sequence). CDR3 nucleotides: TGTGCCACCAGCAGAGATCTCGGACTAGCGGAAGTCACAGATACGCAGTATTTT. Its protein is CATSRDLGLAEVTDTQYF.

The rearrangement uses TRBV28 and TRBJ2-3; 9 positions match TRBD1. V lost 4 bases, J lost 2 bases, and 7 bases stayed unmatched. This CDR3 has 16 amino acids. Per germline, CDR1 MDHEN and CDR2 SYDVKM. The CDR3 DNA reads TGTGCCAGCAGTTCGTGGGGACAGGGAGACACAGATACGCAGTATTTT. It translates to CASSSWGQGDTDTQYF.

This clonotype was observed a handful of times. It may be a read error: a sequence one base away is much more abundant. The chain combines TRBV6-9 with TRBJ1-1; D unresolved. The ends were cut back, 3 bases at V and 0 bases at J, with 8 bases in the middle. Germline V gives CDR1 MNHGY, CDR2 SVAAGI. CDR3 length: 14 amino acids. The CDR3 coding sequence is TGTGCCAGCAGTTACGGGCAGGTGAACACTGAAGCTTTCTTT. The encoded protein is CASSYGQVNTEAFF.

With regard to this clonotype: One junction end disagrees with the germline gene, perhaps due to a read error. The genes are TRBV7-9 and TRBJ2-1, with 12 bases identical to TRBD2. CDR3 length: 20 residues. Germline CDR1 SEHNR, CDR2 FQNEAQ (reference sequence). In nucleotides, the CDR3 is TGTGCCAGCGGCTTAGTTGGACTAGCGGGGTCCCTGAGCTCCTACAATGAGCAGTTCTTC. Translated: CASGLVGLAGSLSSYNEQFF.

The V and J genes are TRBV28 and TRBJ2-7; D is unresolved. V shed 3 bases and J shed 1 base, with 16 bases lying between them. The CDR3 has 16 amino acids. The V gene's germline CDR1 is MDHEN and CDR2 SYDVKM. CDR3 nucleotide sequence: TGTGCCAGCAGTTTCCCACTGTTTGATAGGTCCTACGAGCAGTACTTC. It translates to CASSFPLFDRSYEQYF.

This clonotype was seen ten or more times. CDR3 loop: CSASLGFGGYTF. The CDR3, as DNA: TGCAGTGCTAGCCTCGGCTTTGGTGGCTACACCTTC. V gene TRBV20-1 combines with J gene TRBJ1-2, with no clear D. Trimming took 3 bases from V and 7 from J, leaving 12 bases between them. From germline, CDR1 is DFQATT and CDR2 SNEGSKA (reference sequence). The CDR3 spans 12 residues.